This TCR beta chain came from a study of CD4 T cell repertoires in COVID-19. The V gene's germline CDR1 is MNHEY and CDR2 SVGAGI. V lost 2 bases to trimming and J lost 0 bases, with 11 bases between them. This CDR3 is 16 amino acids long. The memory T cells were sequenced right after ex vivo isolation, without culture. Sequencing used immunoSEQ multiplex PCR; TCRdb keeps in-frame clones, though not all of them. The top ten hold about 0.5% of the sample, which has fewer than 100,000 clones, 83% seen once. The sequencing here drew on CD4+ T cells from peripheral blood, taken after recovery from COVID-19. This TCR was recovered from a human donor who had COVID-19. The chain carries TRBV6-5 and TRBJ1-3, with D tentatively TRBD1 (5 bases). CDR3 sequence reads: CASSYRQGSSGNTIYF. CDR3 bases: TGTGCCAGCAGTTACCGCCAGGGATCCTCTGGAAACACCATATATTTT.